The present TCR beta chain was sequenced within a study of neurological immune-mediated disorders (dated by TCRdb to the late 2010s). Some background on the complete study: Among the 35 or so multiple sclerosis patients, roughly 31 had relapsing-remitting MS and 3 had secondary progressive MS. Peripheral blood TCR-beta repertoires from patients with HTLV-I-associated myelopathy (HAM/TSP), patients with multiple sclerosis, and healthy controls were compared in the study using UMI-based sequencing. Longitudinal samples, technical triplicates and paired sorted CD4+ and CD8+ T-cell subsets, alongside PBMC samples, were included among the 106 TCR-beta libraries. The cohort included approximately 70 subjects: some 15 with HAM/TSP, some 34 with multiple sclerosis, and around 20 healthy controls.

This clonotype has more than one count but fewer than ten. Its antigen is currently not known. This may stem from a read error, because a much larger clone lies one nucleotide away. For the unsorted PBMC libraries, 2 million PBMCs were stored in RNAlater at -80 degrees C until RNA extraction and were used to generate the libraries. The multiple sclerosis patients were enrolled in a US clinical protocol that used magnetic resonance imaging to evaluate disease progression. Peripheral blood underwent Ficoll-Hypaque density gradient centrifugation to isolate PBMCs, which were then cryopreserved in liquid nitrogen. There are 12 amino acids in the CDR3, from cysteine to phenylalanine inclusive. The entry retains the CDR3 DNA only, 36 bases that are in frame from base 1. Via the germline V gene (reference sequence), CDR1 is DFQATT and CDR2 SNEGSKA. To synthesize cDNA, template-switch 5'RACE was performed with a primer carrying a 10-nucleotide random unique molecular identifier so that each TCR transcript was tagged. Each sequencing run produced over 190 million TCR-beta sequences covering 15-18 subjects. Total RNA was extracted with the RNeasy kit. The KAPA Real-time Library Amplification kit was used to amplify TCR-beta VDJ regions with primers targeting the TCR constant region and the 5'RACE anchor. Sample indexes and Illumina adaptors were added in a first PCR, after which library yield was increased in a second PCR. After Ampure bead purification, the TCR product of roughly 650 bp was size-selected on a 2% E-gel SizeSelection system. Library quality was checked on a Bioanalyzer, concentration was measured with Qubit, and libraries were quantified with the Kapa Library Quantification kit before pooling. Paired-end 2 x 150 bp sequencing of the libraries was performed on an Illumina HiSeq 2500. To increase sequence diversity, 25-30% phiX was spiked into each library pool. The study's processing was this. Quality-filtered reads were processed with the UMI-based MiGEC pipeline, and over 85% of raw TCR sequences were removed by the MiGEC pipeline during error correction. IMGT germline references were used for alignment of VDJ genes, and clonotypes were defined by a unique CDR3 amino acid sequence together with V-J genes. Clonal expansion, Shannon diversity and CDR3 relatedness (CalcPairwiseDistances, ClusterSamples) were evaluated with VDJtools, and phylogenetic trees were built with CLCbio workbench. A clone was classed as expanded if it had 8 or more unique UMIs, a cutoff based on coefficient-of-variation modelling across technical triplicates. TCRdb applied fastp at Q25 and MiXCR to the public reads, then kept only in-frame beta chains. Rows with one shared CDR3 protein collapse into an entry with the most common genes and DNA. In this record, the V and J calls reflect TCRdb's handling and not the investigators' own analysis. The sample table shows some 34,000 distinct CDR3 sequences, and 1.5% are seen once. The ten largest clones represent approximately 8.7% of the sample.

Findings and caveats that apply to the study as a whole: Phylogenetic analysis grouped repertoires from 18 of 34 MS patients into a cluster of related CDR3 sequences, suggesting a possible repertoire-level signature. No clinical or MRI features were associated with the MS cluster, and the authors said that larger cohorts are needed. Expanded clones from different subjects shared no identical CDR3 amino acid sequences, which suggests that TCR-beta repertoires were private in all groups. TCR clonal expansion was highest in HAM/TSP patients and lowest in MS patients, with MS patients falling below even healthy controls.

Sequenced input: PBMCs. Recombination linked TRBV20-1 to TRBJ2-5; the D gene is tentatively TRBD1 or TRBD2, each matching 7 bases. This TCR was sampled from a woman under 40 with multiple sclerosis. The CDR3: CSGLTGRETKYF. The DNA reads TGCAGTGGACTGACAGGGAGGGAGACCAAGTACTTC.